These 10 T cell receptor beta chains originate from one sample sequenced in a study of T cells in Graves' hyperthyroidism and ophthalmopathy. TCR beta CDR3 regions were amplified from RNA. HTBI primers drove first-round RT-PCR of the TCR CDR3. TCRdb independently ran MiXCR on the multiplex PCR reads; one entry per CDR3 protein. In the table there are a few hundred thousand distinct CDR3 sequences, more than 15% of which are singletons. The sample taken for sequencing was blood. All receptors come from a woman aged 40 to 49 with Graves' ophthalmopathy.

This clonotype was observed at least ten times. The chain has TRBV20-1 and TRBJ1-2; perhaps TRBD1 as D (5 bases). Trimming removed 0 bases at V and 0 bases at J, with 8 bases between. The CDR3 is made up of 14 amino acids. Germline lookup yields CDR1 DFQATT and CDR2 SNEGSKA (reference sequence). CDR3 coding DNA: TGCAGTGCTAGAGATCGGGGGGCTAACTATGGCTACACCTTC. Residues: CSARDRGANYGYTF.

The rearrangement uses TRBV18 and TRBJ1-1, with 7 bases aligning to TRBD1. CDR3 length: 14 amino acids. Germline CDR1 reads KGHSH; CDR2 reads LQKENI. V lost 3 bases and J lost 6; bases outside the gene matches: 7. CDR3 loop: CASSPRQGGAEAFF. CDR3 DNA sequence: TGTGCCAGCTCACCCAGGCAGGGGGGCGCTGAAGCTTTCTTT. Based on the CDR3 plus reference TRBV18 and TRBJ1-1, the full variable domain is NAGVMQNPRHLVRRRGQEARLRCSPMKGHSHVYWYRQLPEEGLKFMVYLQKENIIDESGMPKERFSAEFPKEGPSILRIQQVVRGDSAAYFCASSPRQGGAEAFFGQGTRLTVV.

A note on this clonotype: With a much larger clone just one base away, this may be a read error. This rearrangement joins TRBV12-3 or TRBV12-4 to TRBJ2-1; no clear D. V shed 6 bases and J shed 8 bases, with 11 bases lying between them. The CDR3 has 12 amino acids. CDR3 sequence (DNA): TGTGCCAGCAGGCTCCTTTACGATGAGCAGTTCTTC. Translated, it gives CASRLLYDEQFF.

This clonotype came up once. This sequence joins TRBV30 and TRBJ1-5; the D gene is possibly TRBD1 (6 bases). Trimming pared 8 bases from V and 0 bases from J, leaving 14 bases between. Germline-derived CDR1 and CDR2 are GTSNPN and SVGIG (reference sequence). The CDR3 consists of 14 residues. In DNA form, the CDR3 reads TGTGCCGTGGGCGGACAGTATAGCAATCAGCCCCAGCATTTT. This translates into CAVGGQYSNQPQHF.

In DNA form, the CDR3 reads TGTGCCAGCAGTGGGGAACAGGGGAAGTACAATGAGCAGTTCTTC. Translating it yields CASSGEQGKYNEQFF. The chain has TRBV7-9 and TRBJ2-1; TRBD1 aligns across 7 bases. The CDR3 spans 15 residues. Germline trimming cut 6 bases from V and 4 bases from J; bases unmatched to any gene: 9. Germline loops: CDR1 SEHNR, CDR2 FQNEAQ (reference sequence).

This clonotype was counted only a few times. The V call is TRBV7-8, the J call TRBJ1-4; D is unclear. V lost 5 bases and J lost 4, with 20 bases in between. The CDR3 is made up of 17 amino acids. Germline V gene sequence: CDR1 SGHVS, CDR2 FQNEAQ. The CDR3 here is CASSINGALVYNEKLFF. DNA of the CDR3: TGTGCCAGCAGCATAAACGGAGCCCTTGTATATAATGAAAAACTGTTTTTT.

The sample holds many counts of this clonotype. This rearrangement joins TRBV30 to TRBJ2-1; D unresolved. Germline assignment: CDR1 GTSNPN and CDR2 SVGIG (reference sequence). The CDR3 sequence is 10 residues long. The V end was cut by 2 bases, the J end by 10 bases, with 6 bases between. The CDR3 sequence is CAWSSGEQFF. CDR3 coding DNA: TGTGCCTGGAGTTCTGGGGAGCAGTTCTTC.

This clonotype was observed many times. The chain carries TRBV28 and TRBJ2-3; D is perhaps TRBD1 or TRBD2 (5 bases each). V lost 7 bases, J lost 2 bases, and 13 bases lay in between. The CDR3 sequence is 14 residues long. Germline V gives CDR1 MDHEN, CDR2 SYDVKM. The chain's CDR3 is CASITGTITDTQYF. CDR3 nucleotides: TGTGCCAGCATCACCGGGACCATCACAGATACGCAGTATTTT.

This clonotype was recorded a few times. CDR3: CASSPAGPVSNQPQHF. The CDR3 DNA reads TGTGCCAGCAGCCCAGCCGGCCCAGTCTCTAATCAGCCCCAGCATTTT. The V call is TRBV7-8, the J call TRBJ1-5; D is uncertain. The CDR3 totals 16 residues. V lost 5 bases and J 4 bases, leaving 18 bases between the germline ends. The germline V gene has CDR1 SGHVS and CDR2 FQNEAQ.

The chain uses TRBV2 and TRBJ1-5; D unclear. Trimming pared 1 base from V and 7 bases from J, leaving 8 bases between. The CDR3 spans 13 residues. The germline gives CDR1 SNHLY, CDR2 FYNNEI. The CDR3 protein is CASSEGPEQPQHF. CDR3 coding DNA: TGTGCCAGCAGTGAAGGACCGGAGCAGCCCCAGCATTTT. Together with reference TRBV2 and TRBJ1-5, the CDR3 gives the full variable domain: EPEVTQTPSHQVTQMGQEVILRCVPISNHLYFYWYRQILGQKVEFLVSFYNNEISEKSEIFDDQFSVERPDGSNFTLKIRSTKLEDSAMYFCASSEGPEQPQHFGDGTRLSIL.